This T cell receptor beta chain was identified in a study of radiation and T cells in renal cell carcinoma. Time point meaning: blood 4 weeks post-SBRT, at nephrectomy. Treatment here: 15 Gy SBRT to primary tumor, nephrectomy 4 weeks later. The protocol was immunoSEQ multiplex PCR, while the TCRdb copy is restricted to in-frame clones and leaves out a portion. The table has around 95,000 clones, 65% to 90% seen once. Trimming left V 5 bases short and J 3 bases short, with 2 bases between. Germline CDR1 and CDR2: SGHVS and FQNEAQ. CDR3 length equals 11 residues. The rearrangement links TRBV7-8 to TRBJ2-1, with D unclear. The clonotype originates from a man in his sixties with renal cell carcinoma. Sequences were derived from blood, sampled from a patient whose treatment included radiotherapy and nephrectomy. For the CDR3, the DNA is TGTGCCAGCAGCGACTACAATGAGCAGTTCTTC. As protein: CASSDYNEQFF.